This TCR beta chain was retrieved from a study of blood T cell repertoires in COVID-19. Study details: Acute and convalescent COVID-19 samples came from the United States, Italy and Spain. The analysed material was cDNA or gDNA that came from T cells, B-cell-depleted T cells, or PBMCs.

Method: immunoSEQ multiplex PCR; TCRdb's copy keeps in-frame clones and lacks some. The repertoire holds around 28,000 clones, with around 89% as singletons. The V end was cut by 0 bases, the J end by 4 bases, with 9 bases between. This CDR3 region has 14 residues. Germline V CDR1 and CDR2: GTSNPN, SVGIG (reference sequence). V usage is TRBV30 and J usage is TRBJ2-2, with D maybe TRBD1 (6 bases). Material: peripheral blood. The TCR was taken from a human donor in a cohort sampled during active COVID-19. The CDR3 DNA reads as TGTGCCTGGAGTGTAATAGGGGGCACCGGGGAGCTGTTTTTT. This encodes CAWSVIGGTGELFF.